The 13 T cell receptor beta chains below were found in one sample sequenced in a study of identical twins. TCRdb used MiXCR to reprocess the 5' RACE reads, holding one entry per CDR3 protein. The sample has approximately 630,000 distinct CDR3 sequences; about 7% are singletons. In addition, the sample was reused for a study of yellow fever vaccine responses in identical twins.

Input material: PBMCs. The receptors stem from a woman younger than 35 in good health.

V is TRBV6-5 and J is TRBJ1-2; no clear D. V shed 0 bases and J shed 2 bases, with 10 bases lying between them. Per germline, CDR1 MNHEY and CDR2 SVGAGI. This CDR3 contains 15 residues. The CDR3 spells CASSYSRLPNYGYTF. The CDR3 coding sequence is TGTGCCAGCAGTTACTCCAGATTACCAAACTATGGCTACACCTTC.

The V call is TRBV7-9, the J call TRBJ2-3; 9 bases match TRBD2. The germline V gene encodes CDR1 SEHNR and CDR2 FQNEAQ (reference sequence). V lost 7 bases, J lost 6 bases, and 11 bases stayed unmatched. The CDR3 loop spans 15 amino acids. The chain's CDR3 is CASTGGLSGSDTQYF. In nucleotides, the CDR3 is TGTGCCAGCACCGGTGGCCTTAGCGGGAGTGATACGCAGTATTTT.

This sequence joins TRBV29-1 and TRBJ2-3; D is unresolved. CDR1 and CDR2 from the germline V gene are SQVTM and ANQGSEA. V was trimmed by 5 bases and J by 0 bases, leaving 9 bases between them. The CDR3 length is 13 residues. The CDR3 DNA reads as TGCAGCGTTCGAACAACCAGCACAGATACGCAGTATTTT. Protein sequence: CSVRTTSTDTQYF.

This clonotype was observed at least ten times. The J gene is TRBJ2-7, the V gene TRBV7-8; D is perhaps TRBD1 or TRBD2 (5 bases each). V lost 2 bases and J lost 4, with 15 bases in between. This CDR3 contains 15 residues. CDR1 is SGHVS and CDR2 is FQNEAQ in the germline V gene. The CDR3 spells CASSLTWDRRYEQYF. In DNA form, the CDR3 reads TGTGCCAGCAGCTTAACCTGGGACCGACGATACGAGCAGTACTTC.

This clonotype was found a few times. This CDR3 reads CASRGGGNRFRDEQFF. Here the CDR3 DNA reads TGTGCCAGCAGGGGCGGCGGGAACCGGTTCAGGGATGAGCAGTTCTTC. The rearrangement links TRBV12-3 or TRBV12-4 to TRBJ2-1, with D maybe TRBD2 (6 bases). Trimming shortened V by 6 bases and J by 8 bases, and 23 bases separated the two germline ends. The CDR3 runs 16 residues.

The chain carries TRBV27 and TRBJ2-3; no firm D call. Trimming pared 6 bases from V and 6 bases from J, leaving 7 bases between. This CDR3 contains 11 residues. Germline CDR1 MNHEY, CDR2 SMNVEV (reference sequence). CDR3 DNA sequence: TGTGCCAGCAGCAAAATGGATACGCAGTATTTT. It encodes CASSKMDTQYF.

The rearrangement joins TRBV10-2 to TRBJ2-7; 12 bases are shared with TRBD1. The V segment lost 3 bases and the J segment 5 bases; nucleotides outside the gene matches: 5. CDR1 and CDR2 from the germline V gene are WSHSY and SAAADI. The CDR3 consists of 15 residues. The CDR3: CASSDGTGGIDEQYV. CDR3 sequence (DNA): TGCGCCAGCAGTGACGGGACAGGGGGCATCGACGAGCAGTACGTC.

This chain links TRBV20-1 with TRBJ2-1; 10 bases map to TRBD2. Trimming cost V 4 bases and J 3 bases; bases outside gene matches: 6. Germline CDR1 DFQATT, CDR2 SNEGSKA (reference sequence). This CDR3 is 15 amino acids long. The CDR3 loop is CSAKSGGAGYNEQFF. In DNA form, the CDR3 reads TGCAGTGCTAAGAGCGGGGGGGCCGGCTACAATGAGCAGTTCTTC.

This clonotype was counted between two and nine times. This CDR3 reads CASSPRGGANNEQFF. CDR3 bases: TGCGCCAGCAGCCCCAGAGGGGGGGCCAACAATGAGCAGTTCTTC. The chain links TRBV4-1 to TRBJ2-1; TRBD2 might be the D (7 bases). The CDR3 sequence is 15 residues long. V was cut by 4 bases and J by 5 bases, with 15 bases left in between. Germline V gene data show CDR1 as MGHRA and CDR2 as YSYEKL.

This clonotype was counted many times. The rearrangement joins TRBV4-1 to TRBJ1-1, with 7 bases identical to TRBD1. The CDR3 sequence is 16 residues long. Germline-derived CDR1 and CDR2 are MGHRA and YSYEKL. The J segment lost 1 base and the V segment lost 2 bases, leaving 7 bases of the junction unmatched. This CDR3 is CASSQKGDSPNTEAFF. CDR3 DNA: TGCGCCAGCAGCCAAAAGGGGGACAGCCCGAACACTGAAGCTTTCTTT.

The CDR3 DNA reads TGTGCCAGCAGTAGACCGGGACAGGTCTACGAGCAGTACTTC. It is translated as CASSRPGQVYEQYF. The rearrangement links TRBV12-3 or TRBV12-4 to TRBJ2-7, with 8 nucleotides matching TRBD1. There are 14 residues in the CDR3. Germline trimming cut 5 bases from V and 3 bases from J; bases unmatched to any gene: 6.

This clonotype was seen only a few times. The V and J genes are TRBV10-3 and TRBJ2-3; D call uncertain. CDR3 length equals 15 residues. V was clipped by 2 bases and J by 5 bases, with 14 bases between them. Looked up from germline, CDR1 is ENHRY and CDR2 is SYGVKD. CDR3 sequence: CAISEVYASRDTQYF. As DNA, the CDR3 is TGTGCCATCAGTGAGGTCTACGCCTCCAGAGATACGCAGTATTTT.

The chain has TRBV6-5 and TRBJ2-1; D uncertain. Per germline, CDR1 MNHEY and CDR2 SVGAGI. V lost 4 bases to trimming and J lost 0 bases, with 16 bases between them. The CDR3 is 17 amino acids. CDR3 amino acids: CASSFTYRLDSYNEQFF. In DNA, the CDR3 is TGTGCCAGCAGTTTTACGTATCGACTGGACTCCTACAATGAGCAGTTCTTC.